This TCR beta chain comes out of a study of cytomegalovirus exposure and HLA in healthy donors. The CDR3 has 16 residues. With V trimmed by 2 bases and J by 4 bases, 7 bases remained unmatched. Per germline, CDR1 MNHNY and CDR2 SVGAGI (reference sequence). PCR employed 60 Vbeta and 13 Jbeta primers. TCRdb's table, derived via immunoSEQ multiplex PCR, lists solely in-frame clones and lacks some. The table has over 80,000 clones, approximately 73% seen once. This sequence joins TRBV6-6 and TRBJ2-3; 9 positions agree with TRBD1. This TCR came from a man aged 40-49 years in good health and CMV-seronegative. Sequencing used PBMCs. Here the CDR3 DNA reads TGTGCCAGCAGTTACGCAAGGACAGGGGTTGCAGATACGCAGTATTTT. It translates to CASSYARTGVADTQYF.